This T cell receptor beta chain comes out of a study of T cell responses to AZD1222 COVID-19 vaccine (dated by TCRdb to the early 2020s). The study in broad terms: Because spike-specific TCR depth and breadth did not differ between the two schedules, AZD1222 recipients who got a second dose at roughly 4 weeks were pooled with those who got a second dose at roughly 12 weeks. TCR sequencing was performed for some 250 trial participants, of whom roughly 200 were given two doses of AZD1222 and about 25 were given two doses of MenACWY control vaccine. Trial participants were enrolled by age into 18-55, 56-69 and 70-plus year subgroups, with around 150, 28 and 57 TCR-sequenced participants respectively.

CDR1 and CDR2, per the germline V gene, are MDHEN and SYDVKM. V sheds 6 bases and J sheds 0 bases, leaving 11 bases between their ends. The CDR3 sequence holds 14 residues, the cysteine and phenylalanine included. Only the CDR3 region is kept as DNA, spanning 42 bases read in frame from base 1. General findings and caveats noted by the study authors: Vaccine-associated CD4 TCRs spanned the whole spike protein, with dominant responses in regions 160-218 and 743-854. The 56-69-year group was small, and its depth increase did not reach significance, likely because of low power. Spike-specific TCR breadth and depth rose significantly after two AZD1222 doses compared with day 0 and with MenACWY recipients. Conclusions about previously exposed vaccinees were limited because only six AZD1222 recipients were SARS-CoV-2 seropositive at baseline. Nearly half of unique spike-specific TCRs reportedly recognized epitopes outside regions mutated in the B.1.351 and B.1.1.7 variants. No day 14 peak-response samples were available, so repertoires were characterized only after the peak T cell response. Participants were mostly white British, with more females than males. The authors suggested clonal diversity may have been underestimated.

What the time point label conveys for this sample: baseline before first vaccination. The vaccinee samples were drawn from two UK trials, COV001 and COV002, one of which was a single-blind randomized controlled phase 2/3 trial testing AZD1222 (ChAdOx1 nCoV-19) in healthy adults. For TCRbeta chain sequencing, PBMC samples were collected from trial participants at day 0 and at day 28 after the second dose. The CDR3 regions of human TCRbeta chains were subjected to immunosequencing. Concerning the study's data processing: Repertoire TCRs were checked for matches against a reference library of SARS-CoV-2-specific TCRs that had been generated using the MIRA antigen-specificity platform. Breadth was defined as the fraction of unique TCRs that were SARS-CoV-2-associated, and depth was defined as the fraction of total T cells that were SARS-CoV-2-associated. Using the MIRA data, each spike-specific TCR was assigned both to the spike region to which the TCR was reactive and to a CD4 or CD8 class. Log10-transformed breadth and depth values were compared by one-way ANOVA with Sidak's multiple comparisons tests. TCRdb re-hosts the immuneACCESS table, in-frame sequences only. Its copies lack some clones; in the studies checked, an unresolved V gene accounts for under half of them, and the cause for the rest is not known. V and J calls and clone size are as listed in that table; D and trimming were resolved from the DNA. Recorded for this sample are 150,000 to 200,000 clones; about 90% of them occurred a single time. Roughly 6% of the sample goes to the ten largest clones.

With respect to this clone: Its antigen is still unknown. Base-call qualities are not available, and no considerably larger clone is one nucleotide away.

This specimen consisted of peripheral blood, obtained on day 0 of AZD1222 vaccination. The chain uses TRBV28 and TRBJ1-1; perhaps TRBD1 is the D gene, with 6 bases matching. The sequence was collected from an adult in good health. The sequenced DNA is TGTGCCAGCAGGGGGGCAGCTATGAACACTGAAGCTTTCTTT. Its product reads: CASRGAAMNTEAFF.